Below are 29 T cell receptor beta chains sequenced from a single sample in a study of shared clonotypes between healthy human individuals. Measured with immunoSEQ multiplex PCR; TCRdb has only the in-frame clones, and not every one. The sample comprises more than 550,000 clones, just under 75% of which are singletons, and approximately 1.8% rests with the top ten. Material: memory CD4+ T cells sorted from blood. Subset given: CD45RA-negative fraction. These receptors originate from a woman aged 25 to 39 in good health.

The chain employs TRBV28 and TRBJ1-5; TRBD1 matches 7 bases. The CDR3 is 16 amino acids. Germline V gene data show CDR1 as MDHEN and CDR2 as SYDVKM. Trimming removed 5 bases from V and 1 base from J; junction bases left unmatched: 8. The CDR3 region has the DNA TGTGCCAGCAGTCCATACAGGGGTACGAGCAATCAGCCCCAGCATTTT. Translated, it gives CASSPYRGTSNQPQHF.

The chain carries TRBV4-2 and TRBJ1-2; unclear D gene. The CDR3 totals 16 residues. The germline CDR1 and CDR2 sequences are LGHNA and YNFKEQ. Trimming cost V 0 bases and J 3 bases, with 14 bases left between them. The CDR3 region has the DNA TGTGCCAGCAGCCAAGATATATCGGACGGATACTATGGCTACACCTTC. It is translated as CASSQDISDGYYGYTF.

This clone was counted once. The rearrangement uses TRBV28 and TRBJ2-1; 11 nucleotides match TRBD2. The CDR3 has 17 residues. Germline loops: CDR1 MDHEN, CDR2 SYDVKM. The trim removed 6 bases at V and 10 bases at J, leaving 17 bases unmatched. The chain's CDR3 is CASSPARLLAGVWEQFF. In nucleotides, the CDR3 is TGTGCCAGCAGCCCGGCTCGGCTACTAGCGGGAGTGTGGGAGCAGTTCTTC.

A few counts support this clone. The V call is TRBV2, the J call TRBJ1-2, with D possibly TRBD1 on 6 matching bases. The CDR3 loop spans 12 amino acids. Germline loops: CDR1 SNHLY, CDR2 FYNNEI. The V gene lost 6 bases and the J gene lost 14 bases, with 19 bases spanning the gap. The CDR3 DNA is TGTGCCAGCAGACCGGACAGTATGGCTACAACCTTC. It specifies CASRPDSMATTF.

V and J are TRBV28 and TRBJ1-4; D is possibly TRBD1 (6 bases). Trimming stripped 3 bases from V and 7 bases from J, with 18 bases between. From germline, CDR1 is MDHEN and CDR2 SYDVKM. This CDR3 region has 16 residues. CDR3 sequence reads: CASSFIIRGKFEKLFF. The CDR3 bases are TGTGCCAGCAGTTTTATTATTAGGGGGAAGTTTGAAAAACTGTTTTTT.

The chain joins TRBV6-9 to TRBJ1-3, with a weak D call TRBD1 (6 bases). CDR3 length equals 16 residues. The V gene lost 6 bases and the J gene lost 1 base, with 16 bases spanning the gap. Per germline, CDR1 MNHGY and CDR2 SVAAGI. In DNA form, the CDR3 reads TGTGCCAGCAGGAGGTACAGGGCAGTGTCTGGAAACACCATATATTTT. Amino acid sequence: CASRRYRAVSGNTIYF.

On this clone itself: Just one base apart from a much larger clone, this may be a read error. In the same sample, other DNA sequences code for this CDR3. This chain connects TRBV6-1 to TRBJ2-6; D uncertain. Deletions cut 1 base from V and 2 bases from J, with 3 bases between. This CDR3 is 14 amino acids long. Germline V gene data show CDR1 as MNHNS and CDR2 as SASEGT. This CDR3 reads CASSEGAGANVLTF. For the CDR3, the DNA is TGTGCCAGCAGTGAAGGGGCTGGGGCCAACGTCCTGACTTTC.

The CDR3 spells CASSQDLFRAETQYF. Here the CDR3 DNA reads TGCGCCAGCAGCCAAGATCTGTTTAGAGCGGAGACCCAGTACTTC. The chain combines TRBV4-1 with TRBJ2-5; D unclear. The V and J ends lost 0 bases and 5 bases respectively, with 13 bases between them. In germline, CDR1 is MGHRA, CDR2 YSYEKL. The CDR3 is 15 amino acids.

V usage is TRBV7-8 and J usage is TRBJ2-5, with TRBD2 matching 7 bases. Per the germline V gene, CDR1 is SGHVS and CDR2 is FQNEAQ. The junction had 19 bases not matched to a gene; V was cut back by 1 base and J by 5 bases. The CDR3 length is 19 residues. CDR3 in DNA: TGTGCCAGCAGCTTAGAGGGGAGGGTCTGGGAGCGCCGGTGGGAGACCCAGTACTTC. Residues: CASSLEGRVWERRWETQYF.

This chain joins TRBV10-3 and TRBJ2-5; 9 bases map to TRBD2. The germline V gene has CDR1 ENHRY and CDR2 SYGVKD. The V segment lost 7 bases and the J segment 3 bases; nucleotides outside the gene matches: 3. This CDR3 comprises 13 residues. CDR3 loop: CAITASGEETQYF. The CDR3 DNA follows: TGTGCCATCACCGCTAGCGGGGAAGAGACCCAGTACTTC.

This chain joins TRBV28 and TRBJ2-7; 10 bases match TRBD2. V was pared by 7 bases and J by 1 base, with 10 bases of the junction left unmatched. The germline gives CDR1 MDHEN, CDR2 SYDVKM. The CDR3 runs to 16 residues. The CDR3 bases are TGTGCCAGCAAAGGGTCTAGCGGGAGTGGATCCTACGAGCAGTACTTC. It specifies CASKGSSGSGSYEQYF.

The rearrangement uses TRBV27 and TRBJ2-2; no firm D call. Germline CDR1 reads MNHEY; CDR2 reads SMNVEV (reference sequence). The CDR3 loop spans 16 amino acids. The V gene lost 5 bases and the J gene lost 4 bases, with 17 bases spanning the gap. CDR3 coding DNA: TGTGCCAGCAGTCGACAACGGCAGGCAGGCACCGGGGAGCTGTTTTTT. Translating gives CASSRQRQAGTGELFF.

The rearrangement uses TRBV4-1 and TRBJ2-1, with 7 bases aligning to TRBD2. CDR1 is MGHRA and CDR2 is YSYEKL in the germline V gene. This CDR3 contains 18 residues. V trimming: 4 bases; J trimming: 5 bases; junction bases outside the gene matches: 17. CDR3 amino acids: CASSRGNTGRTRDNEQFF. CDR3 nucleotide sequence: TGCGCCAGCAGCCGAGGGAACACGGGTCGGACTAGGGACAATGAGCAGTTCTTC.

Many counts were recorded for this clone. The rearrangement joins TRBV10-3 to TRBJ2-5; tentatively, D is TRBD1 or TRBD2 (5 bases each). Trimming shortened V by 7 bases and J by 5 bases, and 14 bases separated the two germline ends. This CDR3 comprises 13 residues. Germline lookup yields CDR1 ENHRY and CDR2 SYGVKD. The CDR3 here is CAIIWWGNETQYF. For the CDR3, the DNA is TGTGCCATCATATGGTGGGGGAATGAGACCCAGTACTTC.

This clone was counted ten times or more. The chain uses TRBV11-2 and TRBJ2-1, with unresolved D. Germline V gene sequence: CDR1 SGHAT, CDR2 FQNNGV. Trimming took 0 bases from V and 15 from J, leaving 15 bases between them. CDR3 length: 13 amino acids. The CDR3 DNA is TGTGCCAGCAGCTTAGAAGTAGGTTCCGGTCCGTTCTTC. This sequence encodes CASSLEVGSGPFF.

The rearrangement uses TRBV4-1 and TRBJ2-3; unclear D gene. Germline-derived CDR1 and CDR2 are MGHRA and YSYEKL. Between the trimmed V and J ends, which lost 0 bases and 3 bases, there was a span of 13 bases. The CDR3 is made up of 16 amino acids. Here the CDR3 reads CASSQDRVGKTDTQYF. The CDR3 DNA follows: TGCGCCAGCAGCCAAGACCGAGTGGGGAAGACAGATACGCAGTATTTT.

A note on this clone: Germline is not matched at one junction end, which may reflect a read error. V and J are TRBV14 and TRBJ1-6, with D perhaps TRBD1 (5 bases). Germline CDR1 is SGHDN and CDR2 is FVKESK. This CDR3 region has 14 residues. The CDR3 DNA sequence: TGTGCCACCAGCCGACAGCCAAGCAATTCACCCCTCCACTTT. This encodes CATSRQPSNSPLHF.

The rearrangement uses TRBV29-1 and TRBJ1-2; 7 bases line up with TRBD1. The germline V gene encodes CDR1 SQVTM and CDR2 ANQGSEA. This CDR3 comprises 14 residues. With V trimmed by 1 base and J by 4 bases, 6 bases remained unmatched. For the CDR3, the DNA is TGCAGCGTTGAAGCTGACAGGGAGGCCTATGGCTACACCTTC. Its protein is CSVEADREAYGYTF.

This chain links TRBV18 with TRBJ2-3; D possibly corresponds to TRBD2 (5 bases). This CDR3 spans 12 amino acids. CDR1 KGHSH and CDR2 LQKENI come from the germline V gene. With 8 bases removed from V and 6 bases from J, the gap between germline ends came to 12 bases. CDR3: CASQSRGDTQYF. Written as DNA, the CDR3 is TGTGCCAGCCAGTCGCGAGGGGATACGCAGTATTTT.

V gene TRBV11-2 combines with J gene TRBJ1-1; perhaps TRBD1 as D (5 bases). CDR3 length equals 16 residues. CDR1 is SGHAT, CDR2 FQNNGV, per germline. V was trimmed by 7 bases and J by 1 base, leaving 19 bases between them. CDR3 nucleotide sequence: TGTGCCAGCATCCGCTCCGCGACAGCGACGAACACTGAAGCTTTCTTT. As protein: CASIRSATATNTEAFF.

The chain carries TRBV11-2 and TRBJ2-2; D may be TRBD2 (5 bases). The V and J ends lost 5 bases and 5 bases respectively, with 9 bases between them. Looked up from germline, CDR1 is SGHAT and CDR2 is FQNNGV. This CDR3 has 13 residues. The DNA for the CDR3 is TGTGCCAGCAGCCCAGACTATACCGGGGAGCTGTTTTTT. As protein: CASSPDYTGELFF.

The CDR3 region has the DNA TGTGCCAGCTCACCAGTGAGCGGTGGAATGGGGAGCTACACCTTC. Translating gives CASSPVSGGMGSYTF. The gene calls are TRBV18 and TRBJ1-2, with D uncertain. Per germline, CDR1 KGHSH and CDR2 LQKENI. V was cut by 2 bases and J by 9 bases, with 19 bases left in between. This CDR3 is built from 15 residues. Full variable domain (missing parts from reference TRBV18 and TRBJ1-2): NAGVMQNPRHLVRRRGQEARLRCSPMKGHSHVYWYRQLPEEGLKFMVYLQKENIIDESGMPKERFSAEFPKEGPSILRIQQVVRGDSAAYFCASSPVSGGMGSYTFGSGTRLTVV.

V usage is TRBV10-3 and J usage is TRBJ2-7; D unclear. There are 14 residues in the CDR3. The germline gives CDR1 ENHRY, CDR2 SYGVKD. V was clipped by 4 bases and J by 1 base, with 11 bases between them. In nucleotides, the CDR3 is TGTGCCATCAGTGCCTCTTATTCGTCCTACGAGCAGTACTTC. Encoded protein: CAISASYSSYEQYF.

The chain links TRBV11-2 to TRBJ2-3; the D gene is possibly TRBD2 (5 bases). Germline-derived CDR1 and CDR2 are SGHAT and FQNNGV. V lost 3 bases and J 5 bases, leaving 9 bases between the germline ends. The CDR3 extends over 13 amino acids. The CDR3 region is CASSLEAGDTQYF. CDR3 coding DNA: TGTGCCAGCAGCTTGGAGGCGGGAGATACGCAGTATTTT.

The rearrangement links TRBV9 to TRBJ2-1; 7 bases agree with TRBD2. Germline CDR1 reads SGDLS; CDR2 reads YYNGEE. V gave up 0 bases and J gave up 0 bases; unmatched junction bases: 12. The CDR3 has 19 residues. The CDR3 sequence is CASSVEGASGYSSYNEQFF. The CDR3 DNA follows: TGTGCCAGCAGCGTAGAAGGGGCTAGCGGTTACAGCTCCTACAATGAGCAGTTCTTC.

This clone was seen ten or more times. The chain recombines TRBV4-1 with TRBJ2-3, with D uncertain. The CDR3 has 16 amino acids. Trimming removed 4 bases from V and 0 bases from J, with 14 bases in between. Per germline, CDR1 MGHRA and CDR2 YSYEKL. The CDR3 sequence: CASSRDGTVSTDTQYF. CDR3 DNA: TGCGCCAGCAGCCGAGACGGCACCGTTAGCACAGATACGCAGTATTTT.

Here the CDR3 reads CASSTTGWPGELFF. For the CDR3, the DNA is TGTGCCAGTAGTACGACAGGGTGGCCCGGGGAGCTGTTTTTT. The rearrangement links TRBV19 to TRBJ2-2, with 7 bases fitting TRBD1. Trimming cost V 4 bases and J 6 bases; bases outside gene matches: 5. The CDR3 is 14 residues long. Germline V gives CDR1 LNHDA, CDR2 SQIVND (reference sequence).

This rearrangement joins TRBV30 to TRBJ1-6; D perhaps matches TRBD1 (5 bases). In germline, CDR1 is GTSNPN, CDR2 SVGIG (reference sequence). Trimming removed 4 bases at V and 3 bases at J, with 16 bases between. CDR3 length equals 16 residues. DNA of the CDR3: TGTGCCTGGACCGCTCGGGGGTCACACTATAATTCACCCCTCCACTTT. Protein product: CAWTARGSHYNSPLHF.

This sequence joins TRBV5-1 and TRBJ2-1, with D perhaps given as TRBD1 or TRBD2 (5 bases each). V was cut by 1 base and J by 10 bases, with 9 bases left in between. This CDR3 has 12 residues. CDR1 SGHRS and CDR2 YFSETQ come from the germline V gene. The CDR3 reads CASSLKRDEQFF. For the CDR3, the DNA is TGCGCCAGCAGCTTGAAAAGGGACGAGCAGTTCTTC.